Below are 24 T cell receptor beta chains sequenced from a single sample in a study of Graves' ophthalmopathy and Graves' hyperthyroidism. Amplification of TCR beta CDR3 regions used RNA transcripts. In the first round, RT-PCR was carried out with HTBI primers, and a multiplex PCR formed the second round. TCRdb re-called the multiplex PCR reads with MiXCR, one entry per CDR3 protein. This table has about 420,000 distinct CDR3 sequences, around 21% appearing once. The material sequenced was peripheral blood. The receptor source for this set is a woman aged 18-30 years with stable Graves' hyperthyroidism.

This clonotype was counted at least ten times. The rearrangement links TRBV19 to TRBJ2-7, with 10 positions matching TRBD2. Germline-derived CDR1 and CDR2 are LNHDA and SQIVND (reference sequence). This CDR3 region has 15 residues. J gave up 3 bases and V 10 bases, and 12 bases lay outside the gene matches. The CDR3 loop reads CATTRAASGSYEQYF. DNA of the CDR3: TGTGCCACCACCCGGGCGGCTAGCGGGAGCTACGAGCAGTACTTC. Full variable domain (rest looked up from reference TRBV19 and TRBJ2-7): DGGITQSPKYLFRKEGQNVTLSCEQNLNHDAMYWYRQDPGQGLRLIYYSQIVNDFQKGDIAEGYSVSREKKESFPLTVTSAQKNPTAFYLCATTRAASGSYEQYFGPGTRLTVT.

This clonotype was seen a few times. V and J are TRBV4-1 and TRBJ2-7; D uncertain. Germline V CDR1 and CDR2: MGHRA, YSYEKL. The CDR3 has 17 amino acids. With 1 base removed from V and 0 bases from J, the gap between germline ends came to 16 bases. CDR3 in amino acids: CASSQGYAVLSSYEQYF. CDR3 sequence (DNA): TGCGCCAGCAGCCAAGGCTACGCAGTTCTTAGCTCCTACGAGCAGTACTTC.

The chain combines TRBV10-3 with TRBJ1-1, with TRBD1 matching over 8 bases. Germline V gene lookup returns CDR1 ENHRY and CDR2 SYGVKD. The CDR3 is made up of 15 amino acids. J lost 6 bases, V lost 2 bases, and 8 bases had no gene match. The CDR3 DNA sequence: TGTGCCATCAGTGAGCCAATCCAGGGGGCTGCTGAAGCTTTCTTT. This translates into CAISEPIQGAAEAFF.

The genes are TRBV24-1 and TRBJ1-1; D is perhaps TRBD1 (5 bases). CDR3 size: 14 residues. Trimming left V 7 bases short and J 0 bases short, with 11 bases between. Looked up from germline, CDR1 is KGHDR and CDR2 is SFDVKD. The CDR3 loop reads CATSADSLNTEAFF. CDR3 in DNA: TGTGCCACCAGCGCTGACAGCCTGAACACTGAAGCTTTCTTT.

The rearrangement joins TRBV19 to TRBJ2-2, with a weak D call TRBD1 (5 bases). V gave up 2 bases and J gave up 3 bases, with 10 bases separating them. Germline V gene data show CDR1 as LNHDA and CDR2 as SQIVND (reference sequence). There are 15 residues in the CDR3. CDR3 region: CASSISGRDTGELFF. For the CDR3, the DNA is TGTGCCAGTAGTATATCGGGCAGGGACACCGGGGAGCTGTTTTTT.

The chain is built from TRBV6-1 and TRBJ1-5; D uncertain. V lost 0 bases and J lost 4, with 7 bases in between. The germline gives CDR1 MNHNS, CDR2 SASEGT. This CDR3 has 14 residues. Written as DNA, the CDR3 is TGTGCCAGCAGTGAAGCGCTGGGTAATCAGCCCCAGCATTTT. Residues: CASSEALGNQPQHF.

This clonotype was counted between two and nine times. One junction end does not reproduce the germline sequence, and a read error may be involved. The chain joins TRBV7-9 to TRBJ1-1, with 9 bases aligning to TRBD1. CDR3 size: 15 residues. Germline assignment: CDR1 SEHNR and CDR2 FQNEAQ (reference sequence). CDR3 DNA sequence: TGTGCCAGCAGCTTTCCCGGGACAGGGAACACTGAAGCTTGCTTT. Its protein product is CASSFPGTGNTEACF.

This chain uses TRBV11-3 with TRBJ2-7; 7 bases line up with TRBD1. CDR3 length equals 14 residues. Per the germline V gene, CDR1 is SGHNT and CDR2 is YENEEA. V was clipped by 5 bases and J by 5 bases; unmatched bases: 9. The DNA of the CDR3 is TGTGCCAGCAGCGACAGACAGGGTCGGGACGAGCAGTACTTC. Translating it yields CASSDRQGRDEQYF.

This clonotype was observed at least ten times. The rearrangement joins TRBV7-2 to TRBJ1-5; no definite D call. CDR3 length: 15 residues. The germline CDR1 and CDR2 sequences are SGHTA and FQGNSA. Trimming cost V 4 bases and J 6 bases, with 16 bases left between them. The CDR3 bases are TGTGCCAGCAGCTCCGGTCGGTCCAACCCTCAGCCCCAGCATTTT. Its protein product is CASSSGRSNPQPQHF.

This clonotype was picked up many times. This sequence joins TRBV6-2 or TRBV6-3 and TRBJ1-1, with D uncertain. Looked up from germline, CDR1 is MNHEY and CDR2 is SVGEGT. The CDR3 contains 10 residues. Trimming removed 8 bases from V and 1 base from J, with 2 bases in between. CDR3 bases: TGTGCCAGCGCGAACACTGAAGCTTTCTTT. Encoded protein: CASANTEAFF.

This clonotype was picked up many times. CDR3 sequence: CASSFRRSENIQYF. DNA for the CDR3: TGTGCCAGCAGCTTCCGGAGGAGCGAAAACATTCAGTACTTC. The chain employs TRBV7-2 and TRBJ2-4; tentatively, D is TRBD2 (5 bases). Germline CDR1 reads SGHTA; CDR2 reads FQGNSA. V lost 3 bases to trimming and J lost 5 bases, with 11 bases between them. This CDR3 spans 14 amino acids.

V gene TRBV5-1 combines with J gene TRBJ1-6, with D maybe TRBD1 (6 bases). Trimming removed 0 bases at V and 9 bases at J, with 13 bases between. CDR3 length equals 15 residues. Per the germline V gene, CDR1 is SGHRS and CDR2 is YFSETQ. The CDR3 region is CASSLEGERGSPLHF. In DNA, the CDR3 is TGCGCCAGCAGCTTGGAGGGGGAGAGGGGTTCACCCCTCCACTTT.

This clonotype was observed a handful of times. The genes are TRBV6-1 and TRBJ2-7; 7 bases fit TRBD1. Germline V gene data show CDR1 as MNHNS and CDR2 as SASEGT. V lost 8 bases, J lost 5 bases, and 3 bases stayed unmatched. The CDR3 has 11 amino acids. This CDR3 is CASRDSDEQYF. The CDR3 coding sequence is TGTGCCAGCCGGGACAGCGACGAGCAGTACTTC.

There are many counts of this clonotype. The CDR3 sequence is CASSYEDLNTGELFF. The CDR3, as DNA: TGTGCCAGCAGTTACGAGGACTTGAACACCGGGGAGCTGTTTTTT. The rearrangement uses TRBV6-5 and TRBJ2-2; weak D call: TRBD2 (5 bases). The CDR3 totals 15 residues. Trimming cost V 2 bases and J 1 base, with 8 bases left between them. CDR1 MNHEY and CDR2 SVGAGI come from the germline V gene.

This clonotype appeared once. Relative to the germline gene, one junction end is altered; a read error may explain this. J is TRBJ1-2 and V is TRBV29-1, with a weak D call TRBD1 (5 bases). Germline V gene sequence: CDR1 SQVTM, CDR2 ANQGSEA. The length of the CDR3 is 13 residues. CDR3 nucleotide sequence: TGCAGCGCTACCGGGATAGGGACCTATGGTTACACCTTC. Residues: CSATGIGTYGYTF.

This clonotype was observed a few times. The chain links TRBV18 to TRBJ1-5; tentatively, D is TRBD1 (5 bases). The CDR3 consists of 15 residues. Germline-derived CDR1 and CDR2 are KGHSH and LQKENI. Trimming shortened V by 2 bases and J by 5 bases, and 13 bases separated the two germline ends. The CDR3 here is CASSPGSGTYQPQHF. The CDR3 bases are TGTGCCAGCTCACCAGGGTCCGGGACTTATCAGCCCCAGCATTTT.

This clonotype was found many times. J is TRBJ1-1 and V is TRBV30; TRBD1 aligns across 8 bases. This CDR3 contains 13 residues. V was clipped by 5 bases and J by 5 bases; unmatched bases: 7. Germline lookup yields CDR1 GTSNPN and CDR2 SVGIG (reference sequence). The CDR3 bases are TGTGCCTGGTCCAGGACAGGGATGACTGAAGCTTTCTTT. Protein product: CAWSRTGMTEAFF.

This clonotype has a count of ten or more. CDR3 DNA: TGTGCCAGCAGTTACTCGGGGCTCACAGGGAAAAGGGAGCAGTACTTC. Translating it yields CASSYSGLTGKREQYF. The chain uses TRBV6-5 and TRBJ2-7; the D gene is possibly TRBD1 (6 bases). Germline assignment: CDR1 MNHEY and CDR2 SVGAGI. This CDR3 is 16 amino acids long. Trimming took off 0 bases at V and 7 bases at J, with 19 bases between the two ends.

The gene calls are TRBV19 and TRBJ2-2; 9 nucleotides agree with TRBD1. Losses at the gene ends were 7 bases for V and 7 bases for J; bases not matched to a gene: 10. The CDR3 sequence is 15 residues long. CDR1 is LNHDA, CDR2 SQIVND, per germline (reference sequence). As DNA, the CDR3 is TGTGCCAGTACCATGGGGGACAGGGTCGTCGGGGAGCTGTTTTTT. Its protein is CASTMGDRVVGELFF.

The chain employs TRBV6-1 and TRBJ1-1; a possible D gene is TRBD1 (5 bases). Trimming pared 7 bases from V and 3 bases from J, leaving 15 bases between. The CDR3 consists of 14 residues. Germline V gene lookup returns CDR1 MNHNS and CDR2 SASEGT. CDR3: CASTKFGGDTEAFF. CDR3 nucleotides: TGTGCCAGCACCAAGTTTGGGGGTGACACTGAAGCTTTCTTT.

The chain has TRBV30 and TRBJ2-7; 12 bases map to TRBD2. V was clipped by 3 bases and J by 3 bases; unmatched bases: 6. This CDR3 comprises 15 residues. Germline V gene lookup returns CDR1 GTSNPN and CDR2 SVGIG (reference sequence). CDR3 loop: CAWRARGLAGYEQYF. CDR3 coding DNA: TGTGCCTGGAGAGCGAGGGGACTAGCGGGCTACGAGCAGTACTTC.

This chain connects TRBV10-3 to TRBJ1-1, with D hard to call. V lost 0 bases, J lost 3 bases, and 5 bases lay in between. Per the germline V gene, CDR1 is ENHRY and CDR2 is SYGVKD. The CDR3 is made up of 13 amino acids. The DNA for the CDR3 is TGTGCCATCAGTGAGTCGGCGGACACTGAAGCTTTCTTT. This gives the protein CAISESADTEAFF.

This clonotype was seen ten or more times. The rearrangement joins TRBV11-2 to TRBJ2-7, with 8 bases that match TRBD2. The CDR3 runs to 16 residues. Germline V CDR1 and CDR2: SGHAT, FQNNGV. Unmatched junction bases numbered 7, after V lost 2 bases and J lost 1 base. The CDR3 nucleotides read TGTGCCAGCAGCTTATATCGAGCGGGAGCATCCTACGAGCAGTACTTC. It encodes CASSLYRAGASYEQYF. The variable domain in full, completed from reference TRBV11-2 and TRBJ2-7, reads EAGVAQSPRYKIIEKRQSVAFWCNPISGHATLYWYQQILGQGPKLLIQFQNNGVVDDSQLPKDRFSAERLKGVDSTLKIQPAKLEDSAVYLCASSLYRAGASYEQYFGPGTRLTVT.

This clonotype has at least ten counts. The chain combines TRBV5-1 with TRBJ1-1; D ambiguous. Germline loops: CDR1 SGHRS, CDR2 YFSETQ. The CDR3 has 13 residues. V was cut by 2 bases and J by 1 base, with 6 bases left in between. The CDR3 loop reads CASSFAENTEAFF. CDR3 nucleotide sequence: TGCGCCAGCAGCTTCGCAGAGAACACTGAAGCTTTCTTT.